The following is a T cell receptor (beta chain) sequence with its context. The germline CDR1 and CDR2 sequences are MNHEY and SMNVEV (reference sequence). There are 15 residues in the CDR3. V lost 1 base to trimming and J lost 4 bases; unmatched junction nucleotides: 2. Preparation of the TCRbeta library was carried out with unique molecular identifiers. TCRdb independently ran MiXCR on the PCR reads; one entry per CDR3 protein. The sample consists of about 500,000 distinct CDR3 sequences, over 25% of them appearing once. The source of the sample is a study of T-cell reconstitution after alpha-beta-depleted transplantation in children.

The clonotype originates from a human donor who donated a stem cell graft to a child with aplastic anemia. V is TRBV27 and J is TRBJ2-3; 10 positions match TRBD1. The sequences come from PBMCs from the stem cell graft donor, collected from the stem cell graft. The CDR3 spells CASSLLGQGSDTQYF. The DNA for the CDR3 is TGTGCCAGCAGTTTATTGGGACAGGGGTCAGATACGCAGTATTTT.